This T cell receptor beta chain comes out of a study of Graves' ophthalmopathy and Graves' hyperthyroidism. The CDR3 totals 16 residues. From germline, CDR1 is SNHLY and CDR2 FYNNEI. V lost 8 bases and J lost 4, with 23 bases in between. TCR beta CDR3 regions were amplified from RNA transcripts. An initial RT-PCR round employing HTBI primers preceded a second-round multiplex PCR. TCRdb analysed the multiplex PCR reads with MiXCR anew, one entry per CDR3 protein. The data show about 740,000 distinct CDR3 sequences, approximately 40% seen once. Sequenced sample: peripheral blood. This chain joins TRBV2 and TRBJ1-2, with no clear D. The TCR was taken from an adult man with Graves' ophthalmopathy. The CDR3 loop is CASSPMDGPRIYGYTF. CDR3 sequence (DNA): TGTGCCAGCTCACCCATGGACGGACCAAGAATCTATGGCTACACCTTC. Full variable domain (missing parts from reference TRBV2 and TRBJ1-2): EPEVTQTPSHQVTQMGQEVILRCVPISNHLYFYWYRQILGQKVEFLVSFYNNEISEKSEIFDDQFSVERPDGSNFTLKIRSTKLEDSAMYFCASSPMDGPRIYGYTFGSGTRLTVV.